Listed below are T cell receptor beta chains from one sample, sequenced in a study of cytomegalovirus exposure and HLA in healthy donors. The data were produced by immunoSEQ multiplex PCR, yet TCRdb's version contains in-frame clones alone and is incomplete. This repertoire shows about 130,000 clones, nearly 90% found once; its top ten account for 3% to 4%. Specimen: PBMCs. These receptors came from a young man in good health and CMV-seronegative. The CDR3 runs from the conserved cysteine through the conserved F or W. The order of the fields is clone size, J gene, D gene, V gene, CDR3 protein, CDR3 DNA. D genes are given only for firm matches. Part of the rows lack a size; the others show once, few, many or a class for expanded clones.

>few|TRBJ2-5|TRBD1|TRBV5-1
CASTQGAGETQYF
TGCGCCAGCACACAGGGGGCTGGTGAGACCCAGTACTTC
>.|TRBJ2-2|.|TRBV9
CASSVTGTVNTGELFF
TGTGCCAGCAGCGTCACCGGGACTGTGAATACCGGGGAGCTGTTTTTT
>once|TRBJ1-1|.|TRBV19
CASSIVFGQMNTEAFF
TGTGCCAGTAGTATAGTATTCGGACAGATGAACACTGAAGCTTTCTTT
>.|TRBJ1-5|TRBD1|TRBV6-5
CASSYDRGNQPQHF
TGTGCCAGCAGTTACGACAGGGGAAATCAGCCCCAGCATTTT
>once|TRBJ1-4|.|TRBV4-1
CASSQTQQGRGEKLFF
TGCGCCAGCAGCCAGACCCAACAGGGTCGGGGCGAAAAACTGTTTTTT
>.|TRBJ1-2|.|TRBV11-2
CASSSRLGGASYGYTF
TGTGCCAGCAGCTCGCGACTTGGGGGGGCGTCCTATGGCTACACCTTC
>.|TRBJ2-7|.|TRBV15
CATSREQLSYEQYF
TGTGCCACCAGCAGAGAACAGCTGTCCTACGAGCAGTACTTC
>.|TRBJ2-3|TRBD2|TRBV4-1
CASSPDRTGGPDTQYF
TGCGCCAGCAGCCCGGACCGAACGGGGGGTCCAGATACGCAGTATTTT
>.|TRBJ2-7|TRBD2|TRBV28
CASSFGGTRSSYEQYF
TGTGCCAGCAGTTTTGGAGGGACTAGGAGCTCCTACGAGCAGTACTTC
>.|TRBJ1-6|.|TRBV28
CASTDRERGNSPLHF
TGTGCCAGCACGGACCGGGAACGCGGTAATTCACCCCTCCACTTT
>.|TRBJ2-7|TRBD1|TRBV14
CASSQDPGTGNYEQYF
TGTGCCAGCAGCCAAGATCCGGGGACAGGAAACTACGAGCAGTACTTC
>.|TRBJ1-6|.|TRBV28
CASSLGGRPYNSPLHF
TGTGCCAGCAGTTTAGGGGGCAGACCCTATAATTCACCCCTCCACTTT
>.|TRBJ2-7|TRBD2|TRBV27
CASSAKTSGGAYEQYF
TGTGCCAGCAGTGCGAAGACTAGCGGGGGGGCTTACGAGCAGTACTTC
>.|TRBJ2-3|.|TRBV29-1
CSVGSRASTDTQYF
TGCAGCGTTGGTTCCAGGGCTAGCACAGATACGCAGTATTTT
>.|TRBJ2-2|.|TRBV2
CASLGGALRTGELFF
TGTGCCAGCCTAGGAGGAGCACTCCGCACCGGGGAGCTGTTTTTT
>.|TRBJ1-4|.|TRBV6-4
CASSDPEGKLFF
TGTGCCAGCAGTGACCCCGAGGGAAAACTGTTTTTT
>.|TRBJ2-5|.|TRBV18
CASSPPKDSRQETQYF
TGTGCCAGCTCACCACCGAAAGACTCGCGCCAAGAGACCCAGTACTTC
>once|TRBJ2-1|TRBD2|TRBV19
CASSIKAGADEQFF
TGTGCCAGTAGTATAAAAGCGGGGGCCGATGAGCAGTTCTTC
>.|TRBJ1-5|TRBD1|TRBV6-1
CASRQGRDSNQPQHF
TGTGCCAGCCGACAGGGGCGAGATAGCAATCAGCCCCAGCATTTT
>.|TRBJ1-5|.|TRBV19
CASSIGGLGNQPQHF
TGTGCCAGTAGTATTGGAGGGTTGGGCAATCAGCCCCAGCATTTT
>.|TRBJ1-1|.|TRBV27
CASRSRAPNTEAFF
TGTGCCAGCAGGTCCCGCGCCCCGAACACTGAAGCTTTCTTT
>.|TRBJ2-1|TRBD2|TRBV9
CASSVVAGGYNEQFF
TGTGCCAGCAGCGTAGTAGCGGGCGGCTACAATGAGCAGTTCTTC
>.|TRBJ2-7|.|TRBV7-9
CASSRWSGSGNEQYF
TGTGCCAGCAGCCGCTGGTCGGGGTCGGGCAACGAGCAGTACTTC
>once|TRBJ1-5|TRBD1|TRBV7-9
CASSTGTGVNQPQHF
TGTGCCAGCAGCACCGGGACAGGGGTGAATCAGCCCCAGCATTTT
>.|TRBJ2-1|TRBD2|TRBV9
CASSVRGLLHSYNEQFF
TGTGCCAGCAGCGTAAGGGGACTATTACACTCCTACAATGAGCAGTTCTTC
>.|TRBJ1-5|.|TRBV18
CASSPGENQPQHF
TGTGCCAGCTCACCGGGAGAGAATCAGCCCCAGCATTTT
>few|TRBJ1-2|TRBD1|TRBV6-5
CASSSPGQSYGYTF
TGTGCCAGCAGTTCACCGGGACAGAGCTATGGCTACACCTTC
>.|TRBJ2-7|TRBD1|TRBV6-5
CASSYSGTGGGEQYF
TGTGCCAGCAGTTACTCCGGGACAGGGGGTGGCGAGCAGTACTTC
>.|TRBJ2-5|TRBD1|TRBV5-1
CASSPTGETQYF
TGCGCCAGCAGCCCGACAGGGGAGACCCAGTACTTC
>.|TRBJ1-2|TRBD1|TRBV11-2
CASRSTTGQAAYGYTF
TGTGCCAGCAGATCTACCACAGGACAGGCCGCGTATGGCTACACCTTC
>.|TRBJ2-1|TRBD1|TRBV27
CASSLDRGDNEQFF
TGTGCCAGCAGCCTCGACAGGGGGGACAATGAGCAGTTCTTC
>.|TRBJ2-5|.|TRBV29-1
CSVEVELTFQETQYF
TGCAGCGTTGAGGTGGAGCTTACCTTCCAAGAGACCCAGTACTTC
>.|TRBJ1-2|TRBD1|TRBV28
CASRLGQGSSGYTF
TGTGCCAGCAGATTGGGACAGGGAAGCTCTGGCTACACCTTC
>.|TRBJ2-1|TRBD2|TRBV5-4
CASSLGLAGGPNEQFF
TGTGCCAGCAGCTTGGGGCTAGCGGGGGGGCCCAATGAGCAGTTCTTC
>.|TRBJ1-1|TRBD1|TRBV11-2
CASSPGQGNMNTEAFF
TGTGCCAGCAGTCCGGGACAGGGAAATATGAACACTGAAGCTTTCTTT
>few|TRBJ2-7|TRBD1|TRBV7-8
CASSFGTGDYEQYF
TGTGCCAGCAGCTTCGGGACAGGGGACTACGAGCAGTACTTC
>.|TRBJ2-1|.|TRBV11-2
CASGGMGARGEQFF
TGTGCCAGCGGGGGCATGGGGGCCCGCGGTGAGCAGTTCTTC
>.|TRBJ2-5|.|TRBV29-1
CSVGAQLQETQYF
TGCAGCGTTGGGGCCCAGCTCCAAGAGACCCAGTACTTC
>.|TRBJ2-7|.|TRBV5-4
CASSFGGSQHF
TGTGCCAGCAGCTTCGGCGGGTCCCAGCACTTC
>.|TRBJ1-4|TRBD1|TRBV5-1
CASSSGQASNEKLFF
TGCGCCAGCAGCTCCGGACAGGCTTCTAATGAAAAACTGTTTTTT
>.|TRBJ1-6|.|TRBV6-5
CASSYSGGTYNSPLHF
TGTGCCAGCAGTTACTCTGGGGGGACCTATAATTCACCCCTCCACTTT
>.|TRBJ2-7|TRBD1|TRBV15
CATRGVDRDEQYF
TGTGCCACCAGGGGCGTTGACAGGGACGAGCAGTACTTC
>.|TRBJ1-2|TRBD1|TRBV4-1
CASSQVRGLHGYTF
TGCGCCAGCAGCCAAGTCAGGGGGCTTCATGGCTACACCTTC
>.|TRBJ2-7|.|TRBV27
CASSNGISYEQYF
TGTGCCAGTAGTAACGGGATATCCTACGAGCAGTACTTC
>.|TRBJ1-1|.|TRBV7-2
CASSLGLRSTEAFF
TGTGCCAGCAGCCTAGGGTTACGGAGTACTGAAGCTTTCTTT
>.|TRBJ1-5|.|TRBV2
CASRRTDRNQPQHF
TGTGCCAGCAGAAGGACGGACAGAAATCAGCCCCAGCATTTT
>.|TRBJ2-3|.|TRBV7-9
CASSWTVGGTSSTDTQYF
TGTGCCAGCAGCTGGACAGTGGGAGGGACTTCAAGCACAGATACGCAGTATTTT
>.|TRBJ2-1|TRBD1|TRBV27
CASSLDESGTGGTNEQFF
TGTGCCAGCAGTCTGGATGAATCCGGGACAGGGGGCACGAATGAGCAGTTCTTC
>.|TRBJ1-6|TRBD1|TRBV6-1
CASSGPGQGASPLHF
TGTGCCAGCAGTGGCCCGGGACAGGGGGCTTCACCCCTCCACTTT
>.|TRBJ1-1|.|TRBV14
CASSFRGRGTEAFF
TGTGCCAGCAGCTTCCGGGGGAGAGGGACTGAAGCTTTCTTT